One sample yielded the 10 T cell receptor beta chains listed below, sequenced in a study of blood T cell repertoires in COVID-19. Sequencing was performed with immunoSEQ multiplex PCR; in TCRdb, only in-frame clones are kept and a portion is missing. Among over 45,000 clones, 89% were seen once, and the ten largest hold 13% to 15%. The sample consisted of peripheral blood. These receptors came from a woman aged 55 to 70 with active COVID-19.

This clone showed up just once. The gene calls are TRBV3-1 (or the pseudogene TRBV3-2) and TRBJ2-3, with a possible D match to TRBD1 (6 bases). Germline V gene data show CDR1 as LGHDT and CDR2 as YNNKEL (reference sequence). Trimming left V 0 bases short and J 4 bases short, with 11 bases between. The CDR3 runs to 15 residues. CDR3 residues: CASSQDGGRPDTQYF. Here the CDR3 DNA reads TGTGCCAGCAGCCAAGATGGGGGCCGGCCAGATACGCAGTATTTT.

The chain recombines TRBV19 with TRBJ1-1; TRBD1 aligns across 8 bases. This CDR3 comprises 15 residues. Per germline, CDR1 LNHDA and CDR2 SQIVND (reference sequence). Trimming took 5 bases from V and 7 from J; bases not matched to a gene: 12. For the CDR3, the DNA is TGTGCCAGTAGTGCCTCACAGGGGGGTACTGGTGAAGCTTTCTTT. Translating gives CASSASQGGTGEAFF.

This clone was recorded a few times. CDR3 loop: CASSLAFGTGTEAFF. CDR3 DNA: TGTGCCAGCAGCTTGGCCTTTGGGACAGGCACTGAAGCTTTCTTT. The J gene is TRBJ1-1, the V gene TRBV5-4; 8 nucleotides align to TRBD1. CDR1 and CDR2 (germline): SGHNT, YYREEE (reference sequence). Germline trimming cut 0 bases from V and 4 bases from J; bases unmatched to any gene: 5. This CDR3 region has 15 residues.

This sequence joins TRBV10-3 and TRBJ1-1; D call uncertain. The CDR3 extends over 15 amino acids. Germline CDR1 reads ENHRY; CDR2 reads SYGVKD. The V end lost 0 bases, the J end lost 11 bases, and 19 bases lay between the germline ends. This CDR3 reads CAISESREPPVTAFF. CDR3 nucleotide sequence: TGTGCCATCAGTGAGTCAAGAGAACCCCCTGTAACGGCTTTCTTT.

This clone was detected only a few times. This chain links TRBV7-2 with TRBJ2-7, with TRBD1 identical over 9 bases. Per germline, CDR1 SGHTA and CDR2 FQGNSA. This CDR3 has 16 residues. V trimming: 2 bases; J trimming: 2 bases; junction bases outside the gene matches: 7. The CDR3 coding sequence is TGTGCCAGCAGCTTAATTCCGGGACAGGGTACCTACGAGCAGTACTTC. Amino acid sequence: CASSLIPGQGTYEQYF.

Comment on this clone: A read error may produce the germline difference seen at one junction end. This chain uses TRBV3-1 (or the pseudogene TRBV3-2) with TRBJ2-1; maybe TRBD1 (6 bases). CDR3 length equals 11 residues. Germline CDR1 and CDR2: LGHDT and YNNKEL (reference sequence). This chain's CDR3 is CASSQVGTQIF. The CDR3 coding sequence is TGTGCCAGCAGCCAAGTAGGGACACAAATCTTC.

The chain joins TRBV19 to TRBJ2-7, with 8 positions matching TRBD1. The junction had 4 bases not matched to a gene; V was cut back by 3 bases and J by 3 bases. The CDR3 runs 14 residues. From germline, CDR1 is LNHDA and CDR2 SQIVND (reference sequence). Written as DNA, the CDR3 is TGTGCCAGTAGTATTCGGACAGGGTTCTACGAGCAGTACTTC. It specifies CASSIRTGFYEQYF. The full variable domain, completed using reference TRBV19 and TRBJ2-7, is DGGITQSPKYLFRKEGQNVTLSCEQNLNHDAMYWYRQDPGQGLRLIYYSQIVNDFQKGDIAEGYSVSREKKESFPLTVTSAQKNPTAFYLCASSIRTGFYEQYFGPGTRLTVT.

The chain couples TRBV6-1 to TRBJ1-1; TRBD1 is a possible D gene (5 bases). The length of the CDR3 is 17 residues. V lost 0 bases and J 1 base, leaving 15 bases between the germline ends. Germline lookup yields CDR1 MNHNS and CDR2 SASEGT. In DNA form, the CDR3 reads TGTGCCAGCAGTGAAGCGCTTCAGGGAATATCGAACACTGAAGCTTTCTTT. It yields the protein CASSEALQGISNTEAFF.

The genes are TRBV5-1 and TRBJ2-3; D perhaps matches TRBD1 (6 bases). The CDR3 has 15 amino acids. Between the trimmed V and J ends, which lost 1 base and 6 bases, there was a span of 15 bases. Germline V CDR1 and CDR2: SGHRS, YFSETQ. CDR3 nucleotides: TGCGCCAGCAGCTTGATAGGGGGTGTAGGTGATACGCAGTATTTT. It encodes CASSLIGGVGDTQYF.

J is TRBJ1-1 and V is TRBV18, with D unresolved. Germline CDR1 reads KGHSH; CDR2 reads LQKENI. CDR3 size: 13 residues. V was trimmed by 5 bases and J by 1 base, leaving 8 bases between them. CDR3 in amino acids: CASSTDTNTEAFF. The CDR3 bases are TGTGCCAGCTCAACCGACACGAACACTGAAGCTTTCTTT.